A selection of T cell receptor beta chains follows, all from one sample in a study of T-cell memory formation after mild COVID-19. TCRdb independently ran MiXCR on the 5' RACE reads; one entry per CDR3 protein. The sample carries about 400,000 distinct CDR3 sequences, under 25% recorded once. Specimen: PBMCs or a T cell subset sorted from them (not recorded which). The source is an adult woman who had mild COVID-19 (a few samples of this study predate the infection). Cell type and time point are not known. CDR3s include the opening cysteine and the closing phenylalanine or tryptophan. The D gene is left open where the match is weak. Size is stated for part of the rows, as once, few or many counts, or as a class when the clone is expanded.

J gene,clone size,D gene,V gene,CDR3 protein,CDR3 DNA
TRBJ2-1,NA,TRBD2,TRBV5-1,CATNRGGRNEQFF,TGCGCAACGAACCGGGGGGGCCGCAATGAGCAGTTCTTC
TRBJ1-5,NA,TRBD1,TRBV20-1,CSANRAADTGGNQPQHF,TGCAGTGCCAACAGGGCGGCCGATACAGGGGGCAATCAGCCCCAGCATTTT
TRBJ2-7,NA,TRBD1,TRBV24-1,CATSDPRTGGNEQYF,TGTGCCACCAGTGATCCCCGGACAGGGGGCAACGAGCAGTACTTC
TRBJ2-7,NA,NA,TRBV19,CASSVQGSYEQYF,TGTGCCAGTAGTGTACAGGGCTCCTACGAGCAGTACTTC
TRBJ2-1,NA,NA,TRBV5-6,CASSLAGIISYNEQFF,TGTGCCAGCAGCTTGGCAGGGATTATATCCTACAATGAGCAGTTCTTC
TRBJ2-7,NA,NA,TRBV29-1,CSVGGIWGYEQYF,TGCAGCGTTGGGGGAATATGGGGCTACGAGCAGTACTTC
TRBJ1-2,NA,TRBD1,TRBV5-6,CASSLGTGGNYGYTF,TGTGCCAGCAGCTTAGGGACAGGGGGCAACTATGGCTACACCTTC
TRBJ1-5,NA,NA,TRBV4-1,CASSRSDSGAALDQPQHF,TGCGCCAGCAGCCGCTCCGACAGTGGGGCAGCCCTTGATCAGCCCCAGCATTTT
TRBJ2-3,NA,TRBD2,TRBV29-1,CSVEWMISGITDTQYF,TGCAGCGTTGAGTGGATGATTAGCGGGATCACAGATACGCAGTATTTT
TRBJ1-5,few,NA,TRBV29-1,CSVASGGQPQHF,TGCAGCGTTGCGTCGGGGGGTCAGCCCCAGCATTTT
TRBJ2-7,few,NA,TRBV29-1,CSVAQGGSPSEQYF,TGCAGCGTTGCTCAGGGTGGAAGCCCCTCCGAGCAGTACTTC
TRBJ2-1,NA,TRBD2,TRBV20-1,CSASAGGWDEQFF,TGCAGTGCTAGCGCGGGAGGGTGGGATGAGCAGTTCTTC
TRBJ1-1,few,NA,TRBV7-2,CASSLYRKNTEAFF,TGTGCCAGCAGCTTATACAGGAAGAACACTGAAGCTTTCTTT
TRBJ1-5,NA,TRBD1,TRBV29-1,CSVAGTGVQPQHF,TGCAGCGTTGCCGGGACAGGGGTTCAGCCCCAGCATTTT
TRBJ1-1,NA,NA,TRBV6-2/TRBV6-3,CASSLAAIEAFF,TGTGCCAGCAGTCTCGCCGCGATTGAAGCTTTCTTT
TRBJ1-1,few,NA,TRBV12-3/TRBV12-4,CASSSWGTEAFF,TGTGCCAGCAGTTCGTGGGGGACTGAAGCTTTCTTT
TRBJ2-3,NA,NA,TRBV4-1,CASSQDLVDTQYF,TGCGCCAGCAGCCAAGATCTGGTAGATACGCAGTATTTT
TRBJ2-5,few,NA,TRBV12-3/TRBV12-4,CASSMGHRQETQYF,TGTGCCAGCAGTATGGGACACAGGCAAGAGACCCAGTACTTC
TRBJ2-5,few,TRBD2,TRBV6-6,CASSYSGGEETQYF,TGTGCCAGCAGTTACTCGGGAGGGGAGGAGACCCAGTACTTC
TRBJ2-2,NA,TRBD1,TRBV12-3/TRBV12-4,CASRTGQGWTGELFF,TGTGCCAGCAGAACCGGACAGGGTTGGACCGGGGAGCTGTTTTTT